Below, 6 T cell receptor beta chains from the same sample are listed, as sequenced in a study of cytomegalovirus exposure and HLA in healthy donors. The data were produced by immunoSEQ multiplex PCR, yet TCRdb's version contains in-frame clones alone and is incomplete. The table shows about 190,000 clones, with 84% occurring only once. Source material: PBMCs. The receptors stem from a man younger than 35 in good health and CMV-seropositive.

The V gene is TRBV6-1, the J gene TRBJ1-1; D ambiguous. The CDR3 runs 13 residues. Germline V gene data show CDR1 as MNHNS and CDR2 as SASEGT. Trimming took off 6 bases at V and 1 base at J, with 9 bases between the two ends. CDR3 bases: TGTGCCAGCAGCGTTTCAGAGAACACTGAAGCTTTCTTT. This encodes CASSVSENTEAFF.

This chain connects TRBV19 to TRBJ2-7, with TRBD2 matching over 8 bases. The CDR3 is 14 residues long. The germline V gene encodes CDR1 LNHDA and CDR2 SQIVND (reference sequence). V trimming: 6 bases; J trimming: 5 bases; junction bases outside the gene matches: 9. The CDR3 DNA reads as TGTGCCAGTAGGTTTAGCGGGAAGGAAAACGAGCAGTACTTC. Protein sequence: CASRFSGKENEQYF.

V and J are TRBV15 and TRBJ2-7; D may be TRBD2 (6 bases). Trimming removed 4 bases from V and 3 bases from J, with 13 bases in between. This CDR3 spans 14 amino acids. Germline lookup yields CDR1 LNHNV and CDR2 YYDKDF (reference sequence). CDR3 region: CATSIRREDYEQYF. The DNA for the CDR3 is TGTGCCACCAGCATTAGGAGGGAGGACTACGAGCAGTACTTC.

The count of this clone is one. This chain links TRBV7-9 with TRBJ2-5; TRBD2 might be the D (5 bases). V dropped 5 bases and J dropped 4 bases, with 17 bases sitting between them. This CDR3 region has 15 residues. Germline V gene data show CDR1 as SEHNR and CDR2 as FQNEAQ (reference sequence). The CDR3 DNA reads TGTGCCAGCAGCCCTGGGCTTCTAGCCGGAGAGACCCAGTACTTC. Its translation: CASSPGLLAGETQYF.

DNA of the CDR3: TGTGCCAGCAGCTTAGGGGGGGGGATACTAGCGGCCCACACCGGGGAGCTGTTTTTT. Translating it yields CASSLGGGILAAHTGELFF. This sequence joins TRBV11-2 and TRBJ2-2, with 8 bases fitting TRBD2. Germline V gives CDR1 SGHAT, CDR2 FQNNGV. This CDR3 has 19 amino acids. V was pared by 1 base and J by 3 bases, with 13 bases of the junction left unmatched.

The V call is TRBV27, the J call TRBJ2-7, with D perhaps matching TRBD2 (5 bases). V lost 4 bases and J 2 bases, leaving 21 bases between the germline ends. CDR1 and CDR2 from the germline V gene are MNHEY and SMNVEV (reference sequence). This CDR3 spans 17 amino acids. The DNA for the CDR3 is TGTGCCAGCAGTTATACATGGACCGGGGATAGACCCTACGAGCAGTACTTC. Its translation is CASSYTWTGDRPYEQYF.